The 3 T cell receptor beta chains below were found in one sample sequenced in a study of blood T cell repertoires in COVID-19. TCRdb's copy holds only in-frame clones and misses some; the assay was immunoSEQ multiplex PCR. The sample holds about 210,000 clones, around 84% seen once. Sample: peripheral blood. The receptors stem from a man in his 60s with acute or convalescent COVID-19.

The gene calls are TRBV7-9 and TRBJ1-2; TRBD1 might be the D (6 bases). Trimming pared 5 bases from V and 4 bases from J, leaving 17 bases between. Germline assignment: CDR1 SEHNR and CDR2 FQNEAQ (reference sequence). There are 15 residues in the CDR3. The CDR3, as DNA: TGTGCCAGCAGCCCTTCCAGGACAGACCTCTATGGCTACACCTTC. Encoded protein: CASSPSRTDLYGYTF.

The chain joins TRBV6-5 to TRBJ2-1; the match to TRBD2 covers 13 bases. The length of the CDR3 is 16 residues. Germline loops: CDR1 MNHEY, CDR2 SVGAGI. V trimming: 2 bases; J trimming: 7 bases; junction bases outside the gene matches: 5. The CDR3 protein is CASSYRGLAGKNEQFF. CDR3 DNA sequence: TGTGCCAGCAGTTACCGGGGACTAGCGGGGAAAAATGAGCAGTTCTTC.

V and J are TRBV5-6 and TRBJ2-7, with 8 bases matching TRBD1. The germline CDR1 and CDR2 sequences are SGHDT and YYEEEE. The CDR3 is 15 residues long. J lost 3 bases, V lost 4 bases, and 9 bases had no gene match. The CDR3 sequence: CASSPQPGQVYEQYF. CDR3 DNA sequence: TGTGCCAGCAGCCCCCAACCGGGACAGGTCTACGAGCAGTACTTC.